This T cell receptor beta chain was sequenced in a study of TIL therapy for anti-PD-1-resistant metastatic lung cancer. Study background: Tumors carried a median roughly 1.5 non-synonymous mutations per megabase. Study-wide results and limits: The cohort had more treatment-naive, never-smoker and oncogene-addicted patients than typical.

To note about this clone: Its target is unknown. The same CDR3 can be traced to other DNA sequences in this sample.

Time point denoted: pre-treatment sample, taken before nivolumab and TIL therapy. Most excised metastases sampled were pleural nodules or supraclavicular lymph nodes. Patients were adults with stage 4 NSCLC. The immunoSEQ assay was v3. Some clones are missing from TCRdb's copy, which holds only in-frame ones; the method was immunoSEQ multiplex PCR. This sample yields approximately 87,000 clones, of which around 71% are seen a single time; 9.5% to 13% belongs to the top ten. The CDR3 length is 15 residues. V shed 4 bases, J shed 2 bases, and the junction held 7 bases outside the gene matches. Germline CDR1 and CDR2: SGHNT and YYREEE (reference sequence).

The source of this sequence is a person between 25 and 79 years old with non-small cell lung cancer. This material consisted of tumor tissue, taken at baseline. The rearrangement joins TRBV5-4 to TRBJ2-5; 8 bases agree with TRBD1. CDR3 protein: CASSGGRTGQETQYF. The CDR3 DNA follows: TGTGCCAGCAGCGGGGGTAGGACAGGGCAAGAGACCCAGTACTTC.